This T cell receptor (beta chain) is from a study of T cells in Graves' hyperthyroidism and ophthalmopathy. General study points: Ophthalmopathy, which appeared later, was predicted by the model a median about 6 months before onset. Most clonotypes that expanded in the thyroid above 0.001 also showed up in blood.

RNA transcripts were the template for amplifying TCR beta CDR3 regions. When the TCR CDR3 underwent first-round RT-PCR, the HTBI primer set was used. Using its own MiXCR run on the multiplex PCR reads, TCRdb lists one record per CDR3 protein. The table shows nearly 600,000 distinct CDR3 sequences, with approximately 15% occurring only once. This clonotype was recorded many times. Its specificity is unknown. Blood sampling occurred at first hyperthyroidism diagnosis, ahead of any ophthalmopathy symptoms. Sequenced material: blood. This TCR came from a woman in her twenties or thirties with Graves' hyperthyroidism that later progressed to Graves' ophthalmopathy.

CDR3 coding DNA: TGTGCCAGTGGGGACAGGGGGCAGGGGTATGGCTACACCTTC. Its protein product is CASGDRGQGYGYTF. The rearrangement links TRBV6-1 to TRBJ1-2; TRBD1 matches at 12 bases. Germline V lookup: CDR1 MNHNS, CDR2 SASEGT. V shed 9 bases and J 5 bases; nucleotides not matched to a gene: 7. CDR3 length equals 14 residues.